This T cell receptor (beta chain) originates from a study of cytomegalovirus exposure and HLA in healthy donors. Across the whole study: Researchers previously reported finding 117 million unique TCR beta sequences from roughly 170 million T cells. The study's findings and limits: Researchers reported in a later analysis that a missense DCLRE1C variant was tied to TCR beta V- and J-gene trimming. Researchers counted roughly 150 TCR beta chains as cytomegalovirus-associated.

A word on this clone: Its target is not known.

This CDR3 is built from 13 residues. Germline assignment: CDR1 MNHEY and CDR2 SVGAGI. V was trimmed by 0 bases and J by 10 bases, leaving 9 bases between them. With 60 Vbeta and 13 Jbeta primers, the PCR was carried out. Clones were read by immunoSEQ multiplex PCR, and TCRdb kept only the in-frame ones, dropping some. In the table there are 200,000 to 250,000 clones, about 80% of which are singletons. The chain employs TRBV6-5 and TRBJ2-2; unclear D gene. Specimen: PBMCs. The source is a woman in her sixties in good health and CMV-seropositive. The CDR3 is CASSYSRVVELFF. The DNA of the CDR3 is TGTGCCAGCAGTTACTCGCGCGTAGTGGAGCTGTTTTTT.